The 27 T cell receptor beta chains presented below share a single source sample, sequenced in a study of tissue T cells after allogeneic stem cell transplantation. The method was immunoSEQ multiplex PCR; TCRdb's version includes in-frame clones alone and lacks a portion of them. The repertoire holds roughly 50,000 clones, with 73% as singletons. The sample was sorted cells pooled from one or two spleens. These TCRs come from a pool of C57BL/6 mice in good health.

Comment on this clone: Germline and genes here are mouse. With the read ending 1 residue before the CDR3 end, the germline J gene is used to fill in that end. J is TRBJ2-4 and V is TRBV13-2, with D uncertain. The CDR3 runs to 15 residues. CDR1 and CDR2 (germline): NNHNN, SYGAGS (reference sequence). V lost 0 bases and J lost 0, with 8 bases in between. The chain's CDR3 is CASGDDLLSQNTLYF. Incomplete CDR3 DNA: TGTGCCAGCGGTGATGATCTGCTTAGTCAAAACACCTTGTAC.

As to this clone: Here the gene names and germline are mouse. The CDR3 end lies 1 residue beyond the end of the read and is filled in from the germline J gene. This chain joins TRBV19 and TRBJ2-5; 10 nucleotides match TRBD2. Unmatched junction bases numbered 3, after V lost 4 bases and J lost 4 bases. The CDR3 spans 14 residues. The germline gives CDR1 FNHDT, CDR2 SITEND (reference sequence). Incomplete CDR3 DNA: TGTGCCAGCAGTCTGGGGGGGCGCAAAGACACCCAGTAC. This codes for CASSLGGRKDTQY. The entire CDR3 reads CASSLGGRKDTQYF.

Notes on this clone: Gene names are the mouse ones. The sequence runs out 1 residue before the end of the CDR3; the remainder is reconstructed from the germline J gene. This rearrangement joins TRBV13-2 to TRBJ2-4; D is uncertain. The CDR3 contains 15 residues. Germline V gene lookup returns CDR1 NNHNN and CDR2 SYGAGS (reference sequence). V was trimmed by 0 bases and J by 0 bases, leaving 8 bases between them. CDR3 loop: CASGDAADSQNTLYF. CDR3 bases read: TGTGCCAGCGGTGATGCAGCAGATAGTCAAAACACCTTGTAC.

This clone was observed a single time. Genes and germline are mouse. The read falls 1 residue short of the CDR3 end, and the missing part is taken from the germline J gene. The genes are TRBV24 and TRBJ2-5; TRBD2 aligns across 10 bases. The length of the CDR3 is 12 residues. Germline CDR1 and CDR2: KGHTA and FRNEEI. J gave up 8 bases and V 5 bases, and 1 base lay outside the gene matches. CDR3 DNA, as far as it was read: TGTGCCAGCAGTTGGACTGGGGGCACCCAGTAC. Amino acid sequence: CASSWTGGTQY. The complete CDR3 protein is CASSWTGGTQYF.

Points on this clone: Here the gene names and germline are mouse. CDR3 sequence: CASSRTGSDTQYF. The covered CDR3 bases are TGTGCCAGCAGTAGGACTGGGTCAGACACCCAGTAC. The chain links TRBV13-1 to TRBJ2-5; 8 bases line up with TRBD2. The DNA ends 1 residue before the CDR3 does, and the rest of the CDR3 is filled in from the germline J gene. The CDR3 has 13 amino acids. With 4 bases clipped from V and 5 bases from J, the junction kept 3 bases outside the gene matches. CDR1 is NSHNY, CDR2 SYGAGN, per germline.

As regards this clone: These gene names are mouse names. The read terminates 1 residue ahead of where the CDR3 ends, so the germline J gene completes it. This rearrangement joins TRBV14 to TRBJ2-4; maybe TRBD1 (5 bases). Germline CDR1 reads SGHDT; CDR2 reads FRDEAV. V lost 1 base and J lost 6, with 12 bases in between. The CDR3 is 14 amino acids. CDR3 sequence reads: CASSFPGRTNTLYF. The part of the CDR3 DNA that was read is TGTGCCAGCAGTTTCCCAGGGAGAACGAACACCTTGTAC.

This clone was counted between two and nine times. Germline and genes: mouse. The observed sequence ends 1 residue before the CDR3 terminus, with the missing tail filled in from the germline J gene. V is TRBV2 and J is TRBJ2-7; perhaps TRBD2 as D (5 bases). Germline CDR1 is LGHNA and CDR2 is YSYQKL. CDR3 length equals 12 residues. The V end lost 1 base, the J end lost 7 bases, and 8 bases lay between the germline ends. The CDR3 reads CASSQVLEEQYF. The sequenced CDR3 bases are TGTGCCAGCAGCCAAGTACTGGAAGAACAGTAC.

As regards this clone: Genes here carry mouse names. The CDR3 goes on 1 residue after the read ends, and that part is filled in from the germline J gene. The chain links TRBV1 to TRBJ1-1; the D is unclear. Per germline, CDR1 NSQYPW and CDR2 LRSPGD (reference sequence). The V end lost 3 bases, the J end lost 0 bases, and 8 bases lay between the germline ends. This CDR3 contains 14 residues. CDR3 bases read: TGCACCTGCAGTGCGGGCCCTGCAAACACAGAAGTCTTC. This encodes CTCSAGPANTEVF. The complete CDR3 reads CTCSAGPANTEVFF.

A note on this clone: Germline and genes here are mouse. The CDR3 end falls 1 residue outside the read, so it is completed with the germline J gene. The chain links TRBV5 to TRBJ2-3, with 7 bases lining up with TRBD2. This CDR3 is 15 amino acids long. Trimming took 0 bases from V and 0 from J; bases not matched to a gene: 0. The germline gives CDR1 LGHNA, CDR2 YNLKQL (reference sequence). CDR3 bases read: TGTGCCAGCAGCCAAGACTGGGGGAGTGCAGAAACGCTGTAT. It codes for CASSQDWGSAETLY. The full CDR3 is CASSQDWGSAETLYF.

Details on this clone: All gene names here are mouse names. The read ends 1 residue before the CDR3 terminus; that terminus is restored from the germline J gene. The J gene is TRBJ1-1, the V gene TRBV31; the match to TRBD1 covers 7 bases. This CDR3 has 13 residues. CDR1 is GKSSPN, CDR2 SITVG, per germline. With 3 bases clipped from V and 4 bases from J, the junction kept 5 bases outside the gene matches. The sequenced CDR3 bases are TGTGCCTGGAGCGAGGGGGCAGGCACAGAAGTCTTC. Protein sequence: CAWSEGAGTEVF. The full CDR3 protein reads CAWSEGAGTEVFF.

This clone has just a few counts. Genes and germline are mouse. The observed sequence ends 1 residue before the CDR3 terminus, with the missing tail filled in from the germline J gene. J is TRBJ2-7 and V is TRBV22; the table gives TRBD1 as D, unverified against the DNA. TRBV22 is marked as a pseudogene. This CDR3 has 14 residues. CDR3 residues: CASSCLGQDWEQYF. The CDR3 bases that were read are TGTGCCAGCAGTTGTCTGGGACAGGATTGGGAACAGTAC.

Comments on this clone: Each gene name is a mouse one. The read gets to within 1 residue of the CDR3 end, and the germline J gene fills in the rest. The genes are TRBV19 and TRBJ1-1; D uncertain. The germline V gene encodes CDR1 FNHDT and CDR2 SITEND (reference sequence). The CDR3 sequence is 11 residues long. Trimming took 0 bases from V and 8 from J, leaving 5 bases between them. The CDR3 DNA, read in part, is TGTGCCAGCAGTATAGGGAAGGAAGTCTTC. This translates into CASSIGKEVF. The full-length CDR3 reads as CASSIGKEVFF.

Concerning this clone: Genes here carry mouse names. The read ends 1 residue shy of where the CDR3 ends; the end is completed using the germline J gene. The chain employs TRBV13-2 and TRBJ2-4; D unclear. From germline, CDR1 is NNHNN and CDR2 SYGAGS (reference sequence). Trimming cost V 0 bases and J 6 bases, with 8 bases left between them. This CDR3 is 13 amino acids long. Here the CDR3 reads CASGDDGVNTLYF. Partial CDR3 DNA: TGTGCCAGCGGTGATGACGGGGTGAACACCTTGTAC.

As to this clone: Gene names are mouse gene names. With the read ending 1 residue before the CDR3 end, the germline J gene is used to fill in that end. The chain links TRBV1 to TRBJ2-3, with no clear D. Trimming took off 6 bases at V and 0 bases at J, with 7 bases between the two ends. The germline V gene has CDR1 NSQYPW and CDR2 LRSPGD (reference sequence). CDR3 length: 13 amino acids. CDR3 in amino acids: CTCRPDSAETLYF. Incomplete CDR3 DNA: TGCACCTGCAGACCGGACAGTGCAGAAACGCTGTAT.

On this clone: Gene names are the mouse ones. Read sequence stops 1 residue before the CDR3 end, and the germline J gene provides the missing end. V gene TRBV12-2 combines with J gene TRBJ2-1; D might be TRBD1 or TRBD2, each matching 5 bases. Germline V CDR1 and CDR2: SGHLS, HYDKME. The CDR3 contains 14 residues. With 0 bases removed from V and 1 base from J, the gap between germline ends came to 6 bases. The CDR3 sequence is CASSLRGNYAEQFF. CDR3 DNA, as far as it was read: TGTGCCAGCTCTCTCCGGGGGAACTATGCTGAGCAGTTC.

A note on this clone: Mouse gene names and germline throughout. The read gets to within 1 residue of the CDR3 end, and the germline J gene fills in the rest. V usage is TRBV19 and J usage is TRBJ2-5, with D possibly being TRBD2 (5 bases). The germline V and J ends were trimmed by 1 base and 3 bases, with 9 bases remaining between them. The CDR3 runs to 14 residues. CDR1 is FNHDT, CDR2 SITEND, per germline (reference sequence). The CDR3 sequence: CASSIRAGQDTQYF. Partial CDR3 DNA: TGTGCCAGCAGTATAAGGGCTGGGCAAGACACCCAGTAC.

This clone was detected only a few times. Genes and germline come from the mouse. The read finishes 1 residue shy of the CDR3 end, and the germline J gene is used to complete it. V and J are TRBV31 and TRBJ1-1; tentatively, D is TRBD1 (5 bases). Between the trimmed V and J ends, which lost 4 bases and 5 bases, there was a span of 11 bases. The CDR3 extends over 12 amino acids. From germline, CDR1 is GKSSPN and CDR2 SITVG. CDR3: CAWTDGGTEVFF. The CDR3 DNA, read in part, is TGTGCCTGGACCGACGGGGGGACAGAAGTCTTC. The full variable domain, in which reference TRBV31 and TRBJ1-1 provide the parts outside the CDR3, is AQTIHQWPVAEIKAVGSPLSLGCTIKGKSSPNLYWYWQATGGTLQQLFYSITVGQVESVVQLNLSASRPKDDQFILSTEKLLLSHSGFYLCAWTDGGTEVFFGKGTRLTVV.

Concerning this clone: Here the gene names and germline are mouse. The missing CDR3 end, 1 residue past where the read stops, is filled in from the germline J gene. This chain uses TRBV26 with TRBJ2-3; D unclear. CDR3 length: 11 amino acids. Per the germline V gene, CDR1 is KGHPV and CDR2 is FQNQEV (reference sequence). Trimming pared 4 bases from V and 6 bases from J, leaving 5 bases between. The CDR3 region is CASSQRETLYF. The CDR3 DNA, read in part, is TGTGCCAGCAGTCAGAGGGAAACGCTGTAT.

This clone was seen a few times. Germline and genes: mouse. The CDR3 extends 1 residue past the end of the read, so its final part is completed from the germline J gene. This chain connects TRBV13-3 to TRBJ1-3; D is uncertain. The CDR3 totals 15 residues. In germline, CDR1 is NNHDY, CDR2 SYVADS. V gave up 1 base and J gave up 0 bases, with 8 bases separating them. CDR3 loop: CASSDRTDSGNTLYF. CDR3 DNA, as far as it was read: TGTGCCAGCAGTGATAGGACGGATTCTGGAAATACGCTCTAT.

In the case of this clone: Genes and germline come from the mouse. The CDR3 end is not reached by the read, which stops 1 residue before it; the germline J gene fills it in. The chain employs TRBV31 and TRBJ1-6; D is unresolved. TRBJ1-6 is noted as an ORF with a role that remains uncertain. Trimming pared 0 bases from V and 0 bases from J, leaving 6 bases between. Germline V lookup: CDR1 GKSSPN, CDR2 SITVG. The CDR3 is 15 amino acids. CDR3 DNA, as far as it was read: TGTGCCTGGAGTCTCCTGAATTCCTATAATTCGCCCCTCTAC. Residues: CAWSLLNSYNSPLY. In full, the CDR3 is CAWSLLNSYNSPLYF.

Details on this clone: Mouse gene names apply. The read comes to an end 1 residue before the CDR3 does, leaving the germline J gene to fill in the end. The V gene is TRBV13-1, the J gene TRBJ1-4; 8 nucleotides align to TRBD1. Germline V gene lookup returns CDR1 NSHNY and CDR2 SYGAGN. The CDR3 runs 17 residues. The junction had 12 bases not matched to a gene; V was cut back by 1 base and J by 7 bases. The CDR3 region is CASSDPKLRGRGERLFF. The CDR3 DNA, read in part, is TGTGCCAGCAGTGATCCAAAACTCAGGGGGCGCGGCGAAAGATTATTT. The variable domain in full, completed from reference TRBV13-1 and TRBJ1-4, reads EAAVTQSPRNKVTVTGGNVTLSCRQTNSHNYMYWYRQDTGHGLRLIHYSYGAGNLRIGDVPDGYKATRTTQEDFFLLLELASPSQTSLYFCASSDPKLRGRGERLFFGHGTKLSVL.

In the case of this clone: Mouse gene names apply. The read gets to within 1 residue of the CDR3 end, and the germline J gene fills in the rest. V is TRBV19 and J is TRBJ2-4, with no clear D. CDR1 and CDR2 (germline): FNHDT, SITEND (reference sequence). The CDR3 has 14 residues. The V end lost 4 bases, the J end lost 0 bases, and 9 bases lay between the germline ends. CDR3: CASSPLGSQNTLYF. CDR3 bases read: TGTGCCAGCAGTCCTCTCGGGAGTCAAAACACCTTGTAC.

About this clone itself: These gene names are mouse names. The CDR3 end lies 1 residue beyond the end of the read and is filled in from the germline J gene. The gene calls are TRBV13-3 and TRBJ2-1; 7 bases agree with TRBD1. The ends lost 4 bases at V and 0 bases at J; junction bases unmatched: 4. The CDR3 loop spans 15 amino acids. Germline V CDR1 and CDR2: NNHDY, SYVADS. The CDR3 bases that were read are TGTGCCAGCAGTTGGGACAGAAATAACTATGCTGAGCAGTTC. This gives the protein CASSWDRNNYAEQF. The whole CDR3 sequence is CASSWDRNNYAEQFF.

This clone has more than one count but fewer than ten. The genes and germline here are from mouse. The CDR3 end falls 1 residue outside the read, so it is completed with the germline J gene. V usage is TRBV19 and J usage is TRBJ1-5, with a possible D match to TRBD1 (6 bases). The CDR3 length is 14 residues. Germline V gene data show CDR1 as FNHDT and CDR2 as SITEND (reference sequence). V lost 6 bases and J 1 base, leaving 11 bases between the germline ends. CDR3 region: CASTPGTNNQAPLF. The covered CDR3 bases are TGTGCCAGCACCCCCGGGACAAACAACCAGGCTCCGCTT.

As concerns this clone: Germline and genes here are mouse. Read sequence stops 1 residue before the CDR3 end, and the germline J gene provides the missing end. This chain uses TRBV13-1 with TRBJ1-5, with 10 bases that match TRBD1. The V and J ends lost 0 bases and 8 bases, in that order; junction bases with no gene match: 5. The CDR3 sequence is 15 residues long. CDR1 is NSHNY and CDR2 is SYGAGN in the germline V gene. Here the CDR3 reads CASSDAGTGVEAPLF. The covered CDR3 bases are TGTGCCAGCAGTGATGCCGGGACAGGGGTGGAGGCTCCGCTT. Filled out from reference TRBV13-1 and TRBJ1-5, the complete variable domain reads EAAVTQSPRNKVTVTGGNVTLSCRQTNSHNYMYWYRQDTGHGLRLIHYSYGAGNLRIGDVPDGYKATRTTQEDFFLLLELASPSQTSLYFCASSDAGTGVEAPLFGEGTRLSVL.

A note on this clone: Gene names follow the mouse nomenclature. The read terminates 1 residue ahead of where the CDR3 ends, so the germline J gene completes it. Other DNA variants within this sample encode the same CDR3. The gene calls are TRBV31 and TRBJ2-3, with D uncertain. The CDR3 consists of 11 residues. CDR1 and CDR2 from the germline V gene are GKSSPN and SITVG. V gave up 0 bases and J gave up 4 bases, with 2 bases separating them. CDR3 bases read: TGTGCCTGGAGTCTATCAGAAACGCTGTAT. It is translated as CAWSLSETLY. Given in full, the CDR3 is CAWSLSETLYF.

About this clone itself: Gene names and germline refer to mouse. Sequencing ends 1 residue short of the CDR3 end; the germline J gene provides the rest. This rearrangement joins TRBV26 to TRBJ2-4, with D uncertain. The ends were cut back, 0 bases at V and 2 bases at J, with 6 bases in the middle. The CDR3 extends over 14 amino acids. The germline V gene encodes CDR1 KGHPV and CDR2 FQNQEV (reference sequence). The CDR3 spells CASSLSGFQNTLYF. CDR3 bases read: TGTGCCAGCAGTCTGTCTGGGTTTCAAAACACCTTGTAC.